A single TCR beta chain is shown here with its context. The CDR3 extends over 14 amino acids. V dropped 8 bases and J dropped 0 bases, with 8 bases sitting between them. The V gene's germline CDR1 is KGHSY and CDR2 FQNENV. These data originate in a study of graft-versus-host responses after intestinal transplantation. Study in general: Transplantation in recipients was multivisceral, liver-intestinal, or isolated intestinal. Once they had received anti-thymocyte globulin induction, all recipients took tacrolimus and steroids for approximately three years.

Profiled with immunoSEQ multiplex PCR; TCRdb holds only in-frame clones, not every one. This table holds under 20,000 clones, more than 80% found once. This specimen consisted of PBMCs, obtained 350 to 400 days after transplant. The TCR was taken from a human patient who received an intestinal transplant, so some T cells may come from the graft donor. V and J are TRBV16 and TRBJ2-6, with D maybe TRBD1 (5 bases). DNA of the CDR3: TGTGCCAGCCTCAGGGACTCTGGGGCCAACGTCCTGACTTTC. This sequence encodes CASLRDSGANVLTF. Full variable domain (missing parts from reference TRBV16 and TRBJ2-6): GEEVAQTPKHLVRGEGQKAKLYCAPIKGHSYVFWYQQVLKNEFKFLISFQNENVFDETGMPKERFSAKCLPNSPCSLEIQATKLEDSAVYFCASLRDSGANVLTFGAGSRLTVL.